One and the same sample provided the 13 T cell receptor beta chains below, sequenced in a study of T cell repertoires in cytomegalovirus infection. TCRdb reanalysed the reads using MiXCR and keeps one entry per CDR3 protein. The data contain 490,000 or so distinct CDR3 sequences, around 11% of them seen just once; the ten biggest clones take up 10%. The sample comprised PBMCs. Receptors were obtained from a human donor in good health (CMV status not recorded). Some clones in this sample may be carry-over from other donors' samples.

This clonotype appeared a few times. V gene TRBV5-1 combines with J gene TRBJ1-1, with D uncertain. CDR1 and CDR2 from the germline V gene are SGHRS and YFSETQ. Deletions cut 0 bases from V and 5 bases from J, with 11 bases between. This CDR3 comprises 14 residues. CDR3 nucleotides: TGCGCCAGCAGCTTGGCAGTGCAGCCAACTGAAGCTTTCTTT. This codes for CASSLAVQPTEAFF.

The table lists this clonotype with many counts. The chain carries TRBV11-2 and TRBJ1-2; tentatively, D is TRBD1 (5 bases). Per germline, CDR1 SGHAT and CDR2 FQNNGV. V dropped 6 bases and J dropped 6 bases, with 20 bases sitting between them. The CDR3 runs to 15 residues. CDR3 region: CASRARPGRGDGYTF. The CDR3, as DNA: TGTGCCAGCAGGGCCCGCCCGGGGCGCGGAGATGGCTACACCTTC.

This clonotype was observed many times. The CDR3 sequence is CASRGPLSTQYF. In DNA form, the CDR3 reads TGTGCCAGCAGAGGACCCCTCTCTACGCAGTATTTT. The chain is built from TRBV7-8 and TRBJ2-3; D call uncertain. The germline CDR1 and CDR2 sequences are SGHVS and FQNEAQ. This CDR3 comprises 12 residues. Deletions cut 6 bases from V and 8 bases from J, with 12 bases between.

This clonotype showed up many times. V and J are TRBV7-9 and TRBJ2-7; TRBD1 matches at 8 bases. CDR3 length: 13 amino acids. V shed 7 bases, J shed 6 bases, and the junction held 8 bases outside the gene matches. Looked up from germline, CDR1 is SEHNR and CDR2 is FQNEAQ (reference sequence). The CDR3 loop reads CASTTTDRGEQYF. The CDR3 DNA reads TGTGCCAGCACCACCACCGACAGGGGCGAGCAGTACTTC.

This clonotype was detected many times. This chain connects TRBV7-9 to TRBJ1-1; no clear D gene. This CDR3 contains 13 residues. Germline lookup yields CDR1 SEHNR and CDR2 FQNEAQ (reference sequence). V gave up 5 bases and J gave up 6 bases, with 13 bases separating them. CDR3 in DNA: TGTGCCAGCAGCCCAGATTTCCAACCTGAAGCTTTCTTT. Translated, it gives CASSPDFQPEAFF.

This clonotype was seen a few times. CDR3 amino acids: CASSDNRGSGANVLTF. The CDR3 bases are TGTGCCAGCAGCGACAACAGGGGGTCTGGGGCCAACGTCCTGACTTTC. V gene TRBV7-3 combines with J gene TRBJ2-6, with TRBD1 matching 8 bases. This CDR3 has 16 amino acids. Losses at the gene ends were 5 bases for V and 1 base for J; bases not matched to a gene: 4. Germline V gene lookup returns CDR1 SGHTA and CDR2 FQGTGA.

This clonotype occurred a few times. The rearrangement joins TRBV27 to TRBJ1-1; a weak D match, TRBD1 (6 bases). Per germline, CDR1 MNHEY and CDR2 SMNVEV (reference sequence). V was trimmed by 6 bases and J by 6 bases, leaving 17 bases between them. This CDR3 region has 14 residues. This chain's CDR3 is CASSRRADSPEAFF. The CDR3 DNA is TGTGCCAGCAGCCGGAGGGCGGACAGTCCTGAAGCTTTCTTT.

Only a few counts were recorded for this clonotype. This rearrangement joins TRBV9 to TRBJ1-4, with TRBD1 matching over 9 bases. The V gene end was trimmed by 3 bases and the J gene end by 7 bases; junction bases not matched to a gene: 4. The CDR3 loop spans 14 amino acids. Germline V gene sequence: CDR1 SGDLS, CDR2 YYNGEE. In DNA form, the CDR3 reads TGTGCCAGCAGCGAGGACAGGGGCTTTGAAAAACTGTTTTTT. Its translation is CASSEDRGFEKLFF.

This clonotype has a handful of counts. The CDR3 reads CSVHRSYQETQYF. The CDR3 coding sequence is TGCAGCGTCCATCGGTCCTATCAAGAGACCCAGTACTTC. The V and J genes are TRBV29-1 and TRBJ2-5; D is unclear. The CDR3 loop spans 13 amino acids. Trimming cost V 6 bases and J 2 bases, with 13 bases left between them. Germline V gene sequence: CDR1 SQVTM, CDR2 ANQGSEA.

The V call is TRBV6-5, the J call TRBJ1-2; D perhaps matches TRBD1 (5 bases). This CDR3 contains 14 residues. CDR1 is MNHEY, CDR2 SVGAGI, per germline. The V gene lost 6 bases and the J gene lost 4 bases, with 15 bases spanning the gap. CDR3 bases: TGTGCCAGCAGCCAAGCCGGGACGGGCTATGGCTACACCTTC. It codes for CASSQAGTGYGYTF.

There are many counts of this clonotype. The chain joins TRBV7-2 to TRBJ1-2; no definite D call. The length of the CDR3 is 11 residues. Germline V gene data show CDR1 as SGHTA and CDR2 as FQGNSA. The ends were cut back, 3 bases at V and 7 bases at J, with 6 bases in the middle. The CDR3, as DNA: TGTGCCAGCAGCTTTTCGGGTGGCTACACCTTC. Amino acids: CASSFSGGYTF.

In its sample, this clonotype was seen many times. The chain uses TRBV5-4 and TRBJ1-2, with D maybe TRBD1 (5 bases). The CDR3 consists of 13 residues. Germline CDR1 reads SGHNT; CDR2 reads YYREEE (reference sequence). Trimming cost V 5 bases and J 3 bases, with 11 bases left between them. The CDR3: CASRPARDYGYTF. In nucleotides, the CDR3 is TGTGCCAGCAGACCAGCCAGGGACTATGGCTACACCTTC.

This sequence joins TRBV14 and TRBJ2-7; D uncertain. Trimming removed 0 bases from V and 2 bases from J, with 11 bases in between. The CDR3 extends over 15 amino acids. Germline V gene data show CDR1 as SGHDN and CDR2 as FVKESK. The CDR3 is CASSQEGGSTYEQYF. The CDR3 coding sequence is TGTGCCAGCAGCCAAGAGGGCGGCAGCACCTACGAGCAGTACTTC.